The clone carrying this T cell receptor beta chain was counted only a few times. Its target is unknown. The sample contains more than one DNA sequence encoding this CDR3. Based on CD45RO/CCR7/CD25/CD127/CD95/CD27, CD4+ regulatory, stem cell-like memory, naive and central memory cells were sorted. The entirety of the isolated RNA underwent reverse transcription, so expressed TCRB transcripts were sequenced. Sequenced by immunoSEQ multiplex PCR; TCRdb stores in-frame clones only, minus some. The sample carries fewer than 650,000 clones, 15% to 17% recorded once. This specimen comes from a study of beta chain features in type 1 diabetes. The J segment lost 1 base and the V segment lost 0 bases, leaving 3 bases of the junction unmatched. The CDR3 has 15 amino acids. The germline V gene has CDR1 SGDLS and CDR2 YYNGEE. Study-wide points: VDJ junctions sequenced from type 1 diabetes patients showed fewer insertions and more deletions. Possibly, sequencing cDNA over-represented cells that had high TCR expression levels.

The gene calls are TRBV9 and TRBJ2-7; 8 bases map to TRBD1. Specimen: naive CD4+ T cells from blood. The sequence was collected from a man in his late teens or twenties in good health. CDR3 sequence reads: CASSVAGTGSYEQYF. CDR3 coding DNA: TGTGCCAGCAGCGTAGCTGGGACAGGATCCTACGAGCAGTACTTC. The entire variable domain, with the rest obtained from reference TRBV9 and TRBJ2-7, is as follows: DSGVTQTPKHLITATGQRVTLRCSPRSGDLSVYWYQQSLDQGLQFLIQYYNGEERAKGNILERFSAQQFPDLHSELNLSSLELGDSALYFCASSVAGTGSYEQYFGPGTRLTVT.